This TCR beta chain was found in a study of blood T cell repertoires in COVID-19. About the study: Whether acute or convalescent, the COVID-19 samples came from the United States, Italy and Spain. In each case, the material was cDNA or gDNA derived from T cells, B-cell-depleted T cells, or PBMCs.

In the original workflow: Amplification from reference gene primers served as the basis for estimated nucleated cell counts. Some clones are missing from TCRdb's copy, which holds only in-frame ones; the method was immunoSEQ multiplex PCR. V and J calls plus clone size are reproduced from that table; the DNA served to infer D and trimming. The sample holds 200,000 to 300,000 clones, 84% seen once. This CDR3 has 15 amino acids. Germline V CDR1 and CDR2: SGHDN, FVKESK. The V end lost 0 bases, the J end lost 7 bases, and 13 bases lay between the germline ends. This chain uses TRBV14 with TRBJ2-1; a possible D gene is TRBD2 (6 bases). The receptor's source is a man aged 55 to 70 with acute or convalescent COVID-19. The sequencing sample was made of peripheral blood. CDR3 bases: TGTGCCAGCAGCCAAGATATCCTGGCGGGGAATGAGCAGTTCTTC. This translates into CASSQDILAGNEQFF.